The entry that follows covers one T cell receptor (beta chain) sequence. Its target is not known. This cohort consisted of healthy bone marrow donors. The CDR3 has 14 residues. Germline assignment: CDR1 ENHRY and CDR2 SYGVKD. Trimming cost V 7 bases and J 5 bases, with 17 bases left between them. The data were taken from a study of cytomegalovirus exposure and HLA in healthy donors. The PCR was carried out with 60 Vbeta primers and 13 Jbeta primers. The method was immunoSEQ multiplex PCR; TCRdb's version includes in-frame clones alone and lacks a portion of them. This sample has about 100,000 clones, with more than 65% found just once. Regarding the study as a whole: The authors considered a cluster of highly shared sequence variants likely to be a sequencing artifact. In a later analysis, specific HLA alleles were associated with 15,000 to 20,000 TCR beta sequences at a 0.05 false discovery rate. From TCR beta sequences, most subjects' HLA-A and HLA-B alleles were reportedly predicted accurately.

The sequencing input was PBMCs. The sequence was collected from a woman between 18 and 29 years old in good health and CMV-seronegative. This chain links TRBV10-3 with TRBJ1-2; possible D gene TRBD1, 5 bases. This chain's CDR3 is CAITRGGDSYGYTF. For the CDR3, the DNA is TGTGCCATCACCCGGGGCGGGGACTCTTATGGCTACACCTTC.